This TCR beta chain is from a study of shared clonotypes between healthy human individuals. TCRdb's table, derived via immunoSEQ multiplex PCR, lists solely in-frame clones and lacks some. Of a few million clones detected, about 92% appear once; the ten largest clones hold over 0.12%. This clone was recorded once. CDR1 KGHSH and CDR2 LQKENI come from the germline V gene. V dropped 4 bases and J dropped 3 bases, with 13 bases sitting between them. CDR3 size: 15 residues. Sequenced input: naive CD4+ T cells sorted from blood. Documented subset: CD45RA+ positively selected. The chain is built from TRBV18 and TRBJ1-5; D gene ambiguous. This receptor was obtained from a man between 18 and 35 years old in good health. Written as DNA, the CDR3 is TGTGCCAGCTCACTGTTGGGGATCTACAATCAGCCCCAGCATTTT. This sequence encodes CASSLLGIYNQPQHF.